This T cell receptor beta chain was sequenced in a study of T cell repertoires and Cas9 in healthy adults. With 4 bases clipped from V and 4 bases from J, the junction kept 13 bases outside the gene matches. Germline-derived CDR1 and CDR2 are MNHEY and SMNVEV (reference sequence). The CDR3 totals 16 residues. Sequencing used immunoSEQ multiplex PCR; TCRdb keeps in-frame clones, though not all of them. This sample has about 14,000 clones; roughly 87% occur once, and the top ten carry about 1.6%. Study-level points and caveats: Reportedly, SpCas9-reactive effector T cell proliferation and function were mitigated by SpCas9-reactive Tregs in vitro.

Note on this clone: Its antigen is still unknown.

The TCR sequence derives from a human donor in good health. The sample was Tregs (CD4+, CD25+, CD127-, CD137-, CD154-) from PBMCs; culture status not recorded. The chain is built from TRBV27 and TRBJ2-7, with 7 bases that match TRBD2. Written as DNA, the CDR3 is TGTGCCAGCAGTTCCCCCCCGGGGGGTTCCCTTTACGAGCAGTACTTC. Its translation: CASSSPPGGSLYEQYF.